This T cell receptor (beta chain) was recorded in a study of cytomegalovirus exposure and HLA in healthy donors. Points from the study as a whole: Productive status was seen about 90% or about 30% of the time for most TCR beta V segments in an earlier analysis. There were about 160 TCR beta chains listed as cytomegalovirus-associated. Confirmation was obtained in vitro that a few CMV-associated chains are specific for CMV antigens. An analysis that came later showed most CMV-associated TCR beta chains appearing HLA-restricted.

Germline assignment: CDR1 SGHTA and CDR2 FQGNSA. The CDR3 runs 14 residues. Trimming cost V 3 bases and J 9 bases, with 12 bases left between them. A note on this clone: Its antigen is unidentified.

PCR involved 60 Vbeta and 13 Jbeta primers. TCRdb keeps only in-frame clones here, not all; method: immunoSEQ multiplex PCR. The sample shows some 150,000 clones, around three quarters of them seen only once. V usage is TRBV7-2 and J usage is TRBJ1-6; D is possibly TRBD1 (6 bases). The sequence was collected from a woman aged 50 to 65 in good health and CMV-seronegative. The sample was PBMCs. CDR3 protein: CASSFGTSASPLHF. CDR3 nucleotide sequence: TGTGCCAGCAGCTTCGGGACAAGTGCTTCACCCCTCCACTTT.